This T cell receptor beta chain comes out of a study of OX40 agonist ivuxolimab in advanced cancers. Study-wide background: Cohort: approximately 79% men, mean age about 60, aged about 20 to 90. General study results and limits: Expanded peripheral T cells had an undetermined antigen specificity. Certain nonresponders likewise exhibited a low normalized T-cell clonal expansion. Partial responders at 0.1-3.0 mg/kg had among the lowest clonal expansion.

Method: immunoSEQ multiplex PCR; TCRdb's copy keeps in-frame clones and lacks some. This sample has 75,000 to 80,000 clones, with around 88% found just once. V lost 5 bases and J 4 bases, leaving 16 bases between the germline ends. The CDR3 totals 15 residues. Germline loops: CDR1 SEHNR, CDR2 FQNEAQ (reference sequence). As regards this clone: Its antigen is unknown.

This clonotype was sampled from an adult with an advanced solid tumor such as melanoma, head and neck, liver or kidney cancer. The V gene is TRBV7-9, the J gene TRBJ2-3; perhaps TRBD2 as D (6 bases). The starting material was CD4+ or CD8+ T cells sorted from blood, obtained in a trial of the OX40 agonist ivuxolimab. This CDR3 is CASSPPAGRSDTQYF. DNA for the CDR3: TGTGCCAGCAGCCCCCCGGCGGGGAGGTCAGATACGCAGTATTTT.